One sample yielded the 16 T cell receptor beta chains listed below, sequenced in a study of cytomegalovirus exposure and HLA in healthy donors. The PCR ran on 60 Vbeta and 13 Jbeta primers. TCRdb keeps only in-frame clones here, not all; method: immunoSEQ multiplex PCR. The data show over 100,000 clones, roughly 80% seen once. The sequencing sample was made of PBMCs. Every receptor here comes from a man aged 25 to 40 in good health and CMV-seronegative.

The chain joins TRBV18 to TRBJ1-1; TRBD1 might be the D (6 bases). V lost 2 bases, J lost 7 bases, and 14 bases lay in between. This CDR3 spans 14 amino acids. In germline, CDR1 is KGHSH, CDR2 LQKENI. The CDR3 nucleotides read TGTGCCAGCTCACCAACAGGGAGGGCGGTTGAAGCTTTCTTT. Translation gives CASSPTGRAVEAFF.

The chain carries TRBV7-2 and TRBJ1-2, with TRBD1 identical over 7 bases. V lost 5 bases to trimming and J lost 5 bases; unmatched junction nucleotides: 14. CDR1 and CDR2 (germline): SGHTA, FQGNSA. CDR3 length: 16 amino acids. This CDR3 reads CASSGYLGGAEYGYTF. In DNA, the CDR3 is TGTGCCAGCAGCGGATACTTAGGGGGCGCGGAGTATGGCTACACCTTC.

The chain has TRBV2 and TRBJ1-6; maybe TRBD1 (6 bases). Trimming stripped 5 bases from V and 9 bases from J, with 17 bases between. The CDR3 is 15 amino acids. Germline V gives CDR1 SNHLY, CDR2 FYNNEI. In nucleotides, the CDR3 is TGTGCCAGCAGTCCCCAGGGGACGGAGAGTTCACCCCTCCACTTT. It is translated as CASSPQGTESSPLHF. Looking up the rest from reference TRBV2 and TRBJ1-6 gives the full variable domain: EPEVTQTPSHQVTQMGQEVILRCVPISNHLYFYWYRQILGQKVEFLVSFYNNEISEKSEIFDDQFSVERPDGSNFTLKIRSTKLEDSAMYFCASSPQGTESSPLHFGNGTRLTVT.

The gene calls are TRBV7-8 and TRBJ2-1; no firm D call. This CDR3 is built from 10 residues. V lost 4 bases to trimming and J lost 12 bases, with 7 bases between them. Per the germline V gene, CDR1 is SGHVS and CDR2 is FQNEAQ. The CDR3 here is CASSSTTQFF. As DNA, the CDR3 is TGTGCCAGCAGCTCCACAACGCAGTTCTTC.

The chain is built from TRBV7-2 and TRBJ2-5, with 12 bases aligning to TRBD2. Per germline, CDR1 SGHTA and CDR2 FQGNSA. The CDR3 sequence is 16 residues long. Unmatched junction bases numbered 8, after V lost 5 bases and J lost 4 bases. This chain's CDR3 is CASSKPLAGGLETQYF. The CDR3 region has the DNA TGTGCCAGCAGCAAACCACTAGCGGGGGGCTTAGAGACCCAGTACTTC.

The chain combines TRBV6-1 with TRBJ2-7, with unresolved D. The CDR3 has 11 amino acids. Germline V gene data show CDR1 as MNHNS and CDR2 as SASEGT. V was clipped by 7 bases and J by 5 bases, with 9 bases between them. The CDR3 sequence: CASNSVHEQYF. The DNA for the CDR3 is TGTGCCAGCAATTCGGTCCACGAGCAGTACTTC.

The chain joins TRBV11-2 to TRBJ1-6; D unclear. CDR3 length: 17 amino acids. The germline V gene has CDR1 SGHAT and CDR2 FQNNGV. V lost 0 bases to trimming and J lost 3 bases, with 12 bases between them. CDR3 sequence (DNA): TGTGCCAGCAGCTTAGATAGTAACCGCCTCTATAATTCACCCCTCCACTTT. It translates to CASSLDSNRLYNSPLHF.

The CDR3 nucleotides read TGTGCCAGCAGCTTCGTAGCGGGGGGGGACACCGGGGAGCTGTTTTTT. This encodes CASSFVAGGDTGELFF. The gene calls are TRBV7-8 and TRBJ2-2; TRBD2 matches 11 bases. The CDR3 has 16 residues. CDR1 is SGHVS, CDR2 FQNEAQ, per germline. The V and J ends lost 3 bases and 3 bases, in that order; junction bases with no gene match: 3.

This rearrangement joins TRBV6-1 to TRBJ1-6, with 7 bases matching TRBD1. Per the germline V gene, CDR1 is MNHNS and CDR2 is SASEGT. This CDR3 is 14 amino acids long. V was pared by 1 base and J by 9 bases, with 3 bases of the junction left unmatched. CDR3 sequence: CASSEGGQSSPLHF. CDR3 sequence (DNA): TGTGCCAGCAGTGAAGGGGGACAGTCTTCACCCCTCCACTTT.

The CDR3 DNA reads as TGCGCCAGCAGCCTAGCGGGGGGCGGGGGGACCGGGGAGCTGTTTTTT. Its translation is CASSLAGGGGTGELFF. V gene TRBV4-3 combines with J gene TRBJ2-2; TRBD2 aligns across 10 bases. This CDR3 has 16 amino acids. In germline, CDR1 is LGHNA, CDR2 YSLEER. J gave up 5 bases and V 4 bases, and 7 bases lay outside the gene matches.

The V and J genes are TRBV2 and TRBJ1-2, with TRBD1 identical over 9 bases. The germline V gene has CDR1 SNHLY and CDR2 FYNNEI. V lost 7 bases to trimming and J lost 4 bases; unmatched junction nucleotides: 7. The CDR3 has 14 amino acids. CDR3 sequence: CASTLTGGGYGYTF. The CDR3 DNA follows: TGTGCCAGCACTCTGACAGGGGGTGGCTATGGCTACACCTTC.

V gene TRBV11-2 combines with J gene TRBJ2-1; 9 bases line up with TRBD1. After removal of 1 base from V and 5 bases from J, the junction contained 6 bases not matched to a gene. The CDR3 extends over 16 amino acids. CDR1 and CDR2 (germline): SGHAT, FQNNGV. The CDR3 reads CASSLVQGARNNEQFF. The CDR3 DNA is TGTGCCAGCAGCTTAGTACAGGGGGCTAGGAACAATGAGCAGTTCTTC.

This sequence joins TRBV5-4 and TRBJ1-1, with D uncertain. CDR1 and CDR2 (germline): SGHNT, YYREEE (reference sequence). CDR3 length equals 15 residues. V was cut by 4 bases and J by 1 base, with 14 bases left in between. In nucleotides, the CDR3 is TGTGCCAGCAGCCCGGGAGGCGCAGGGAACACTGAAGCTTTCTTT. This codes for CASSPGGAGNTEAFF.

In its sample, this clone was seen a few times. This chain connects TRBV6-6 to TRBJ1-5; a weak D match, TRBD1 (5 bases). CDR3 size: 16 residues. Germline V gene sequence: CDR1 MNHNY, CDR2 SVGAGI (reference sequence). V lost 5 bases and J lost 2, with 16 bases in between. The CDR3 protein is CASSARQGGGNQPQHF. CDR3 bases: TGTGCCAGCAGTGCCCGCCAGGGCGGGGGCAATCAGCCCCAGCATTTT.

This clone was recorded a few times. This chain joins TRBV6-1 and TRBJ1-1; the D is unclear. Trimming stripped 7 bases from V and 5 bases from J, with 17 bases between. The germline gives CDR1 MNHNS, CDR2 SASEGT. There are 14 residues in the CDR3. For the CDR3, the DNA is TGTGCCAGCACCGTATGGCGGGAGAAGACTGAAGCTTTCTTT. Its translation: CASTVWREKTEAFF.

The V and J genes are TRBV5-6 and TRBJ2-5, with 11 positions matching TRBD1. The closer fit of TRBJ2-7 to the DNA end suggests the J call may be wrong. Germline CDR1 SGHDT, CDR2 YYEEEE. The CDR3 is 15 amino acids. The CDR3 DNA follows: TGTGCCAGCAGCCCTCCGGACAGGGGGCAGTACGAGCAGTACTTC. It encodes CASSPPDRGQYEQYF.